A single sample is the source of the 19 T cell receptor beta chains below, sequenced in a study of T cell clonality in common variable immunodeficiency. The data were produced by immunoSEQ multiplex PCR, yet TCRdb's version contains in-frame clones alone and is incomplete. This table holds about 52,000 clones with no singletons; the top ten claim 2% to 2.5%. Sequenced sample: peripheral blood mononuclear cells. The receptors stem from a person aged 18 to 75 in good health.

This clone occurred a few times. Read sequence stops 3 residues before the CDR3 end, and the germline J gene provides the missing end. The J gene is TRBJ2-1, the V gene TRBV18, with D perhaps matching TRBD1 (5 bases). V lost 2 bases and J lost 0, with 23 bases in between. The CDR3 extends over 20 amino acids. Germline values: CDR1 KGHSH, CDR2 LQKENI. The covered CDR3 bases are TGTGCCAGCTCACCAGCCTTTTCACTGCAAACAGGCGTCTCCTACAATGAG. Translating gives CASSPAFSLQTGVSYNE. The entire CDR3 is CASSPAFSLQTGVSYNEQFF.

This clone was found many times. The CDR3 is cut off 3 residues early in the read; its end comes from the germline J gene. The chain is built from TRBV30 and TRBJ2-5, with TRBD1 matching 8 bases. The length of the CDR3 is 15 residues. The V gene's germline CDR1 is GTSNPN and CDR2 SVGIG (reference sequence). V lost 3 bases, J lost 2 bases, and 8 bases stayed unmatched. CDR3 DNA, as far as it was read: TGTGCCTGGAGAGATACAGGGGGTAATCAAGAGACC. Its translation is CAWRDTGGNQET. The whole CDR3 protein is CAWRDTGGNQETQYF.

This clone was recorded a few times. With the read ending 3 residues before the CDR3 end, the germline J gene is used to fill in that end. The rearrangement joins TRBV30 to TRBJ1-1, with D possibly TRBD1 on 6 matching bases. Germline CDR1 GTSNPN, CDR2 SVGIG (reference sequence). The CDR3 has 14 amino acids. CDR3 sequence reads: CAWSVTGQVEKAFF. The CDR3 bases that were read are TGTGCCTGGAGTGTTACAGGGCAAGTCGAAAAA.

This clone was detected ten times or more. With the read ending 3 residues before the CDR3 end, the germline J gene is used to fill in that end. This chain uses TRBV28 with TRBJ2-7, with D tentatively TRBD1 (5 bases). Germline CDR1 MDHEN, CDR2 SYDVKM. V gave up 3 bases and J gave up 2 bases, with 5 bases separating them. The CDR3 loop spans 12 amino acids. The CDR3 protein is CASSLTAYEQYF. The covered CDR3 bases are TGTGCCAGCAGTTTGACAGCCTACGAG.

This clone was detected many times. With the read ending 3 residues before the CDR3 end, the germline J gene is used to fill in that end. The rearrangement uses TRBV19 and TRBJ2-2; D unclear. V was shortened by 1 base and J by 7 bases, with 4 bases between the two germline ends. Germline loops: CDR1 LNHDA, CDR2 SQIVND (reference sequence). The CDR3 length is 12 residues. The CDR3 sequence is CASSIADGELFF. Partial CDR3 DNA: TGTGCCAGTAGTATAGCAGACGGGGAG.

In its sample, this clone was seen many times. The sequence runs out 3 residues before the end of the CDR3; the remainder is reconstructed from the germline J gene. The chain couples TRBV19 to TRBJ2-7; D may be TRBD1 or TRBD2 (6 bases each). The V gene's germline CDR1 is LNHDA and CDR2 SQIVND (reference sequence). The CDR3 runs 12 residues. The V end was cut by 8 bases, the J end by 1 base, with 9 bases between. The covered CDR3 bases are TGTGCCAGTCGCGGGACATCCTACGAG. Its protein is CASRGTSYE. The CDR3 in full is CASRGTSYEQYF.

This clone was counted only a few times. The CDR3 end falls 3 residues outside the read, so it is completed with the germline J gene. The rearrangement uses TRBV11-3 and TRBJ2-1; D possibly corresponds to TRBD1 (5 bases). The CDR3 is 13 residues long. The V end was cut by 5 bases, the J end by 9 bases, with 14 bases between. The germline CDR1 and CDR2 sequences are SGHNT and YENEEA. The DNA read from the CDR3 is TGTGCCAGCAGCCCGCAGACAGAAGGTGAG. Protein: CASSPQTEGE. Given in full, the CDR3 is CASSPQTEGEQFF.

This clone appeared many times. The observed sequence ends 3 residues before the CDR3 terminus, with the missing tail filled in from the germline J gene. The chain carries TRBV19 and TRBJ1-6; maybe TRBD1 (6 bases). The CDR3 is 14 amino acids. Germline V gene sequence: CDR1 LNHDA, CDR2 SQIVND (reference sequence). The V and J ends lost 7 bases and 8 bases respectively, with 15 bases between them. The CDR3 DNA, read in part, is TGTGCCAGTAATGGCAGGGGAGGTGATTCACCC. Translated, it gives CASNGRGGDSP. The entire CDR3 is CASNGRGGDSPLHF.

This clone showed up many times. The read stops 3 residues short of the end of the CDR3; the missing end is completed from the germline J gene. The rearrangement links TRBV6-2 or TRBV6-3 to TRBJ2-7, with 11 bases lining up with TRBD1. Germline trimming cut 6 bases from V and 6 bases from J; bases unmatched to any gene: 16. Germline loops: CDR1 MNHEY, CDR2 SVGEGT. The CDR3 consists of 17 residues. The CDR3 region is CASSFYLDRGQHPEQYF. Incomplete CDR3 DNA: TGTGCCAGCAGCTTTTATCTGGACAGGGGGCAACACCCCGAG.

This clone appeared many times. Sequencing ends 3 residues short of the CDR3 end; the germline J gene provides the rest. The V call is TRBV20-1, the J call TRBJ1-5; the D gene is possibly TRBD1 (6 bases). Germline CDR1 is DFQATT and CDR2 is SNEGSKA (reference sequence). V dropped 0 bases and J dropped 1 base, with 10 bases sitting between them. This CDR3 is built from 15 residues. The CDR3 is CSARDEQGSNQPQHF. The sequenced CDR3 bases are TGCAGTGCTAGAGATGAACAGGGCAGCAATCAGCCC.

This clone occurred many times. The read falls 3 residues short of the CDR3 end, and the missing part is taken from the germline J gene. The J gene is TRBJ2-2, the V gene TRBV7-2; possibly TRBD2 for D (6 bases). Germline values: CDR1 SGHTA, CDR2 FQGNSA. This CDR3 region has 14 residues. Trimming cost V 3 bases and J 7 bases, with 12 bases left between them. Partial CDR3 DNA: TGTGCCAGCAGCTTGGCGGCGGGGAACGGGGAG. Translated, it gives CASSLAAGNGE. The full CDR3 is CASSLAAGNGELFF.

This clone was picked up many times. The sequenced fragment ends 3 residues before the CDR3 boundary, so the rest is inferred from the germline J gene. The chain links TRBV20-1 to TRBJ2-7, with TRBD2 matching 16 bases. Germline loops: CDR1 DFQATT, CDR2 SNEGSKA (reference sequence). Trimming at V came to 5 bases and at J to 6 bases, leaving 7 bases not matched to a gene. The CDR3 is 15 amino acids. The CDR3 DNA, read in part, is TGCAGTGCTTCCGGGACTAGCGGGAGGGCCGCCGAG. It translates to CSASGTSGRAAE. The CDR3, in full, reads CSASGTSGRAAEQYF.

This clone was observed at least ten times. The observed sequence ends 3 residues before the CDR3 terminus, with the missing tail filled in from the germline J gene. This chain uses TRBV19 with TRBJ2-1; D is uncertain. CDR1 is LNHDA, CDR2 SQIVND, per germline (reference sequence). The CDR3 sequence is 13 residues long. The germline V and J ends were trimmed by 5 bases and 8 bases, with 13 bases remaining between them. Partial CDR3 DNA: TGTGCCAGTAGTGGTCCAGGTCGTGATGAG. It specifies CASSGPGRDE. The CDR3 reads in full as CASSGPGRDEQFF.

This clone appeared a few times. Its ends do not fully match the called genes, so a read error is possible. The observed sequence ends 3 residues before the CDR3 terminus, with the missing tail filled in from the germline J gene. V is TRBV19 and J is TRBJ1-5; no reliable D call. Germline V lookup: CDR1 LNHDA, CDR2 SQIVND (reference sequence). The CDR3 contains 16 residues. The CDR3 bases that were read are TGTGCCAGTAGTTCGCAGGTTTTCCTTAGCGATCAGCCC. It specifies CASSSQVFLSDQP. The entire CDR3 protein reads CASSSQVFLSDQPQHF. Variable domain in full (rest from reference TRBV19 and TRBJ1-5): DGGITQSPKYLFRKEGQNVTLSCEQNLNHDAMYWYRQDPGQGLRLIYYSQIVNDFQKGDIAEGYSVSREKKESFPLTVTSAQKNPTAFYLCASSSQVFLSDQPQHFGDGTRLSIL.

CDR3 DNA, as far as it was read: TGTGCCAGCAGCTCGTGGACAGACTCTGGAAACACC. Protein: CASSSWTDSGNT. The complete CDR3 sequence is CASSSWTDSGNTIYF. The chain employs TRBV7-2 and TRBJ1-3; weak D call: TRBD1 (6 bases). The read is 3 residues too short to cover the CDR3 end, so that end is filled in from the germline J gene. The CDR3 length is 15 residues. Germline CDR1 is SGHTA and CDR2 is FQGNSA. The germline V and J ends were trimmed by 4 bases and 0 bases, with 10 bases remaining between them.

In its sample, this clone was seen many times. Read sequence stops 3 residues before the CDR3 end, and the germline J gene provides the missing end. V gene TRBV19 combines with J gene TRBJ2-3, with TRBD2 matching 8 bases. The ends lost 1 base at V and 2 bases at J; junction bases unmatched: 8. Germline V CDR1 and CDR2: LNHDA, SQIVND (reference sequence). This CDR3 is 17 amino acids long. The CDR3 bases that were read are TGTGCCAGTAGTATAGGACTCACTAGCGGTGCCACAGATACG. It codes for CASSIGLTSGATDT. The entire CDR3 reads CASSIGLTSGATDTQYF.

This clone was recorded many times. The sequence runs out 3 residues before the end of the CDR3; the remainder is reconstructed from the germline J gene. The V call is TRBV6-1, the J call TRBJ2-2; 7 nucleotides align to TRBD1. This CDR3 has 14 residues. CDR1 and CDR2 from the germline V gene are MNHNS and SASEGT. V was pared by 2 bases and J by 7 bases, with 4 bases of the junction left unmatched. The part of the CDR3 DNA that was read is TGTGCCAGCAGTGAAACAGGGGAGCTCGGGGAG. Translating it yields CASSETGELGE. The CDR3 as a whole reads CASSETGELGELFF.

Regarding this clone: The read ends 3 residues before the CDR3 terminus; that terminus is restored from the germline J gene. This chain uses TRBV11-3 with TRBJ2-1; 9 positions match TRBD2. Germline-derived CDR1 and CDR2 are SGHNT and YENEEA. The CDR3 contains 14 residues. After removal of 4 bases from V and 9 bases from J, the junction contained 7 bases not matched to a gene. Incomplete CDR3 DNA: TGTGCCAGCAGCTCTTTAGCGGGAGAAGGTGAG. This sequence encodes CASSSLAGEGE. The full CDR3 sequence reads CASSSLAGEGEQFF.

This clone was observed at least ten times. Sequencing ends 3 residues short of the CDR3 end; the germline J gene provides the rest. The V call is TRBV5-1, the J call TRBJ2-7, with 8 nucleotides matching TRBD1. The germline CDR1 and CDR2 sequences are SGHRS and YFSETQ. The J segment lost 3 bases and the V segment lost 4 bases, leaving 12 bases of the junction unmatched. The CDR3 extends over 16 amino acids. CDR3: CASSPRQGTFIYEQYF. CDR3 DNA (partial): TGCGCCAGCAGCCCACGACAGGGGACCTTCATCTACGAG.